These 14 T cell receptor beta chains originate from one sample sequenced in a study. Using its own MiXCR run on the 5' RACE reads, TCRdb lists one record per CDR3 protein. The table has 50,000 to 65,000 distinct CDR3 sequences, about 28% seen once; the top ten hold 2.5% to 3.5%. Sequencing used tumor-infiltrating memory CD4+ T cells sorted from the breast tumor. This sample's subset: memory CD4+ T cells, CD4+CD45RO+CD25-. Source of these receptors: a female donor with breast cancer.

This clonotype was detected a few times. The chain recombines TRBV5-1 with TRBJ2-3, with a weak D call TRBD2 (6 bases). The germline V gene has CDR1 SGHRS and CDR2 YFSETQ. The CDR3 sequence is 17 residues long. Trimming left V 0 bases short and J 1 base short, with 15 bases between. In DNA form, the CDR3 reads TGCGCCAGCAGCTTGGGAACAGGCCCGGGGGGCACAGATACGCAGTATTTT. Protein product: CASSLGTGPGGTDTQYF.

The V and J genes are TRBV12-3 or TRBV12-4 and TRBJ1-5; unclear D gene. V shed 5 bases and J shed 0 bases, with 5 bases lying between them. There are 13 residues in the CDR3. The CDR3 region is CASSHSSNQPQHF. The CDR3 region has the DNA TGTGCCAGCAGTCACAGTAGCAATCAGCCCCAGCATTTT.

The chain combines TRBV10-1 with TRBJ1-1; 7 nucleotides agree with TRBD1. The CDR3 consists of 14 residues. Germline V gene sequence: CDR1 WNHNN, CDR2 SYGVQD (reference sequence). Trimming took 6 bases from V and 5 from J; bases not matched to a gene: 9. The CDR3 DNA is TGCGCCAGCAGCCCCCGACAGGGTAAAACTGAAGCTTTCTTT. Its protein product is CASSPRQGKTEAFF.

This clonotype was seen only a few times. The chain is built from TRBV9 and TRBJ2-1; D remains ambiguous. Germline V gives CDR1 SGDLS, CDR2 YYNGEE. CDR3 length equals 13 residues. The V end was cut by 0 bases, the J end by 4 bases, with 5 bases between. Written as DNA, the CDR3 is TGTGCCAGCAGCGTAGCAGAATACAATGAGCAGTTCTTC. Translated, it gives CASSVAEYNEQFF.

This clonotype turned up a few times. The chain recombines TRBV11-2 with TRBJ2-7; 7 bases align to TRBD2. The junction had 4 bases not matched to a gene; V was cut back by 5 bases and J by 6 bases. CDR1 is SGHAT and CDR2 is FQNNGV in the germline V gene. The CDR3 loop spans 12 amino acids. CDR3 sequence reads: CASSHIAGEQYF. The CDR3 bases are TGTGCCAGCAGCCACATAGCGGGCGAGCAGTACTTC.

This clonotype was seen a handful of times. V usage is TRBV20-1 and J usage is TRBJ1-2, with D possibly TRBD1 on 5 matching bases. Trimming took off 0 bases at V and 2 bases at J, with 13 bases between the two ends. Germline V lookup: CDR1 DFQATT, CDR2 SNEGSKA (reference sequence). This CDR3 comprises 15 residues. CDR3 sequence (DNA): TGCAGTGCTAGAGATCGCGGCAGGGCAAACTATGGCTACACCTTC. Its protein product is CSARDRGRANYGYTF.

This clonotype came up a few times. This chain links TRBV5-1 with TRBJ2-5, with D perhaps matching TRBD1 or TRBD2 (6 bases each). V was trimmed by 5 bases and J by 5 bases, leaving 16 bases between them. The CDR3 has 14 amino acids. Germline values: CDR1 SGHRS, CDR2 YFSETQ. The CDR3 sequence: CASSPLGGQETQYF. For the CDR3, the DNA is TGCGCCAGCAGTCCATTGGGGGGCCAGGAGACCCAGTACTTC.

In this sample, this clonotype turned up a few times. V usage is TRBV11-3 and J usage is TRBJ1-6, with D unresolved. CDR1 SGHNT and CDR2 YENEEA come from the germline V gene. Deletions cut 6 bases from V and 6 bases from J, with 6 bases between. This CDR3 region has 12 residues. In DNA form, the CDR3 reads TGTGCCAGCAGAACCAGTAATTCACCCCTCCACTTT. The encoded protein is CASRTSNSPLHF.

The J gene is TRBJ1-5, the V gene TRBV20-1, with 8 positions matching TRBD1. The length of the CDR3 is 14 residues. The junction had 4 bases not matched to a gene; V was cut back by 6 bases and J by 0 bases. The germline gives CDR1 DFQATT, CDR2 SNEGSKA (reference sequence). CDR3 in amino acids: CSARTGSSNQPQHF. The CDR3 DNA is TGCAGTGCAAGGACAGGGTCTAGCAATCAGCCCCAGCATTTT.

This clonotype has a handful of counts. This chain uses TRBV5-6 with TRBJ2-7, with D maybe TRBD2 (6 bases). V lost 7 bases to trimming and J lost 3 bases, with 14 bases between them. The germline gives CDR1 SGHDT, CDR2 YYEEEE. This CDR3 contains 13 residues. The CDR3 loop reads CASGRRTSYEQYF. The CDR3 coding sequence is TGTGCCAGCGGGAGGAGGACCAGCTACGAGCAGTACTTC.

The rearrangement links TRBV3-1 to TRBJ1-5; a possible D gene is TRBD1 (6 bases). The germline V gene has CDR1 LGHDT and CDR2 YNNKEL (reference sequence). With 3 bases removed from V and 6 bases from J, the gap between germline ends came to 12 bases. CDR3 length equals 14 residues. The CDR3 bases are TGTGCCAGCAGCCAGTTGAGGGGGGCTCAGCCCCAGCATTTT. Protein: CASSQLRGAQPQHF.

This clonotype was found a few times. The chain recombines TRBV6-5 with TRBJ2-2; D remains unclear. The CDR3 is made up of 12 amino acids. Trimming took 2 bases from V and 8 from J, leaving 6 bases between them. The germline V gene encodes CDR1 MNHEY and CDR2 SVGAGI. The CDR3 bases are TGTGCCAGCAGTTACGATTGGGGGGAGCTGTTTTTT. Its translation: CASSYDWGELFF.

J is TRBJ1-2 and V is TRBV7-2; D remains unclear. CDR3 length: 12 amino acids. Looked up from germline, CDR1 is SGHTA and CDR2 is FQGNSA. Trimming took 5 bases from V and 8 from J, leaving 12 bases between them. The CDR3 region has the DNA TGTGCCAGCAGCCCCGGGTTGGAGGGCTACACCTTC. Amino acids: CASSPGLEGYTF.

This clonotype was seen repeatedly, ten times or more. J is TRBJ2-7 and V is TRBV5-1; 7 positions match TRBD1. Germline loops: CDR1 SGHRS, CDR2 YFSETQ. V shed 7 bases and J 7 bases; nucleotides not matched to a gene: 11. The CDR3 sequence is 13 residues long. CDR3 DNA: TGCGCCAGCCTCGACTACAGGGGCAGGGAGCAGTACTTC. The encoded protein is CASLDYRGREQYF. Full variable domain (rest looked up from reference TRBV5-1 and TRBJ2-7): KAGVTQTPRYLIKTRGQQVTLSCSPISGHRSVSWYQQTPGQGLQFLFEYFSETQRNKGNFPGRFSGRQFSNSRSEMNVSTLELGDSALYLCASLDYRGREQYFGPGTRLTVT.